One sample yielded the 17 T cell receptor beta chains listed below, sequenced in a study of blood T cell repertoires in COVID-19. The method was immunoSEQ multiplex PCR; TCRdb's version includes in-frame clones alone and lacks a portion of them. The sample lists around 340,000 clones; roughly nine tenths were seen once. Specimen: peripheral blood. Every receptor here comes from a woman aged 55-70 years with COVID-19, enrolled during active disease.

This clone was found many times. This chain connects TRBV6-4 to TRBJ1-2; D not certain. The CDR3 is 16 residues long. Trimming pared 0 bases from V and 3 bases from J, leaving 14 bases between. Germline V gene lookup returns CDR1 MRHNA and CDR2 SNTAGT. In nucleotides, the CDR3 is TGTGCCAGCAGTGACTCTAACCGGGGAATAGACTATGGCTACACCTTC. Amino acids: CASSDSNRGIDYGYTF.

The V gene is TRBV6-6, the J gene TRBJ1-1; no clear D gene. CDR1 is MNHNY, CDR2 SVGAGI, per germline (reference sequence). Trimming pared 10 bases from V and 0 bases from J, leaving 9 bases between. This CDR3 contains 12 residues. CDR3 protein: CATRDLNTEAFF. The DNA for the CDR3 is TGTGCCACCCGAGACTTGAACACTGAAGCTTTCTTT.

The V and J genes are TRBV5-4 and TRBJ2-3; 10 bases match TRBD2. Germline V gives CDR1 SGHNT, CDR2 YYREEE (reference sequence). Trimming removed 1 base from V and 0 bases from J; junction bases left unmatched: 8. The CDR3 is 18 amino acids. CDR3 protein: CASSLSSGGASSTDTQYF. CDR3 nucleotides: TGTGCCAGCAGCTTGTCGAGCGGGGGGGCCTCTAGCACAGATACGCAGTATTTT.

A note on this clone: The sample holds other DNA sequences that translate to the same CDR3. This chain connects TRBV5-1 to TRBJ1-4, with D possibly matching TRBD1 (6 bases). The CDR3 totals 14 residues. CDR1 and CDR2 (germline): SGHRS, YFSETQ. V lost 4 bases and J 2 bases, leaving 9 bases between the germline ends. The CDR3 protein is CASSPGQTNEKLFF. CDR3 nucleotide sequence: TGCGCCAGCAGCCCAGGACAGACTAATGAAAAACTGTTTTTT.

V gene TRBV2 combines with J gene TRBJ1-5; D is perhaps TRBD1 (6 bases). Germline loops: CDR1 SNHLY, CDR2 FYNNEI. CDR3 length: 13 amino acids. The germline V and J ends were trimmed by 6 bases and 3 bases, with 9 bases remaining between them. The CDR3 nucleotides read TGTGCCAGCAGCCGGGACAACAATCAGCCCCAGCATTTT. Its protein product is CASSRDNNQPQHF.

V is TRBV3-1 (or the pseudogene TRBV3-2) and J is TRBJ1-4; D remains ambiguous. The CDR3 is 13 residues long. V was pared by 1 base and J by 8 bases, with 8 bases between. Per germline, CDR1 LGHDT and CDR2 YNNKEL (reference sequence). The CDR3: CASSQAVSEKLFF. The CDR3 coding sequence is TGTGCCAGCAGCCAAGCCGTAAGCGAAAAACTGTTTTTT.

Turning to this clone: The identical CDR3 is also encoded by other nucleotide sequences in the sample. The rearrangement links TRBV6-2 or TRBV6-3 to TRBJ2-1, with D perhaps TRBD1 (5 bases). V lost 5 bases, J lost 4 bases, and 6 bases lay in between. The germline gives CDR1 MNHEY, CDR2 SVGEGT. The CDR3 has 12 residues. The CDR3 DNA reads TGTGCCAGCAGTCCAGGGTACAATGAGCAGTTCTTC. Translating gives CASSPGYNEQFF.

This clone was recorded only once. The rearrangement links TRBV6-2 or TRBV6-3 to TRBJ2-2; tentative D call: TRBD1 (5 bases). Germline CDR1 reads MNHEY; CDR2 reads SVGEGT. The ends were cut back, 0 bases at V and 7 bases at J, with 21 bases in the middle. The CDR3 consists of 18 residues. For the CDR3, the DNA is TGTGCCAGCAGTTACTCGGGGCCCTGGGCTAGTCGTGTCGGGGAGCTGTTTTTT. Protein product: CASSYSGPWASRVGELFF.

J is TRBJ2-7 and V is TRBV10-2; 8 nucleotides agree with TRBD2. The CDR3 length is 14 residues. J gave up 2 bases and V 6 bases, and 6 bases lay outside the gene matches. CDR1 WSHSY and CDR2 SAAADI come from the germline V gene. CDR3 in amino acids: CASSVGLATYEQYF. The DNA of the CDR3 is TGCGCCAGCAGCGTCGGACTAGCTACCTACGAGCAGTACTTC.

V is TRBV6-5 and J is TRBJ2-1; TRBD2 aligns across 11 bases. Germline V CDR1 and CDR2: MNHEY, SVGAGI. The CDR3 has 15 amino acids. With V trimmed by 4 bases and J by 6 bases, 5 bases remained unmatched. The CDR3 region is CASSSLAGGPNEQFF. The CDR3 coding sequence is TGTGCCAGCAGTTCCCTAGCGGGGGGCCCCAATGAGCAGTTCTTC.

This chain uses TRBV6-5 with TRBJ2-7, with 10 bases fitting TRBD1. In germline, CDR1 is MNHEY, CDR2 SVGAGI. The CDR3 runs to 16 residues. After removal of 1 base from V and 2 bases from J, the junction contained 5 bases not matched to a gene. The CDR3 here is CASSYLPGQGPYEQYF. DNA for the CDR3: TGTGCCAGCAGTTACTTACCGGGACAGGGGCCCTACGAGCAGTACTTC.

The chain is built from TRBV5-1 and TRBJ1-3; 9 bases match TRBD1. This CDR3 is built from 15 residues. V was clipped by 0 bases and J by 4 bases; unmatched bases: 2. CDR1 is SGHRS, CDR2 YFSETQ, per germline. CDR3 residues: CASSLGQGVGNTIYF. In DNA form, the CDR3 reads TGCGCCAGCAGCTTGGGACAGGGGGTCGGAAACACCATATATTTT. The full variable domain, in which reference TRBV5-1 and TRBJ1-3 provide the parts outside the CDR3, is KAGVTQTPRYLIKTRGQQVTLSCSPISGHRSVSWYQQTPGQGLQFLFEYFSETQRNKGNFPGRFSGRQFSNSRSEMNVSTLELGDSALYLCASSLGQGVGNTIYFGEGSWLTVV.

The V call is TRBV11-2, the J call TRBJ2-5; 8 positions match TRBD2. CDR1 and CDR2 from the germline V gene are SGHAT and FQNNGV. The V and J ends lost 5 bases and 1 base, in that order; junction bases with no gene match: 9. The CDR3 runs 16 residues. The CDR3, as DNA: TGTGCCAGCAGCGTCAGCGGGGGCGGGCCCCAAGAGACCCAGTACTTC. This gives the protein CASSVSGGGPQETQYF.

About this clone: In the same sample, other DNA sequences code for this CDR3. CDR3 region: CASGLTRTGNTEAFF. DNA of the CDR3: TGTGCTAGTGGTTTGACTAGGACAGGGAACACTGAAGCTTTCTTT. V usage is TRBV12-5 and J usage is TRBJ1-1, with 7 bases fitting TRBD1. This CDR3 comprises 15 residues. CDR1 is LGHNT and CDR2 is FRNRAP in the germline V gene. V shed 2 bases, J shed 1 base, and the junction held 4 bases outside the gene matches. Combining the CDR3 with reference TRBV12-5 and TRBJ1-1 gives the whole variable domain DARVTQTPRHKVTEMGQEVTMRCQPILGHNTVFWYRQTMMQGLELLAYFRNRAPLDDSGMPKDRFSAEMPDATLATLKIQPSEPRDSAVYFCASGLTRTGNTEAFFGQGTRLTVV.

The chain carries TRBV6-1 and TRBJ1-3; D ambiguous. The CDR3 is made up of 16 amino acids. Looked up from germline, CDR1 is MNHNS and CDR2 is SASEGT. Between the trimmed V and J ends, which lost 4 bases and 0 bases, there was a span of 13 bases. CDR3 protein: CASSGRQALSGNTIYF. In DNA, the CDR3 is TGTGCCAGCAGTGGTCGACAAGCTCTCTCTGGAAACACCATATATTTT.

The V and J genes are TRBV28 and TRBJ2-7; 7 nucleotides match TRBD2. Germline-derived CDR1 and CDR2 are MDHEN and SYDVKM. The V gene end was trimmed by 2 bases and the J gene end by 3 bases; junction bases not matched to a gene: 7. The CDR3 is 15 amino acids. CDR3 loop: CASSLPTAGDYEQYF. CDR3 in DNA: TGTGCCAGCAGTTTACCTACTGCGGGGGACTACGAGCAGTACTTC.

This clone was recorded once. The chain recombines TRBV4-1 with TRBJ1-6; D ambiguous. The V gene's germline CDR1 is MGHRA and CDR2 YSYEKL. The V end lost 1 base, the J end lost 4 bases, and 17 bases lay between the germline ends. CDR3 length: 18 residues. The CDR3 loop reads CASSQGPRQALYNSPLHF. For the CDR3, the DNA is TGCGCCAGCAGCCAAGGACCTCGGCAGGCACTTTATAATTCACCCCTCCACTTT.